Described below is a single T cell receptor (beta chain) sequence and its context. CDR3 length: 17 residues. V was cut by 5 bases and J by 6 bases, with 25 bases left in between. The V gene's germline CDR1 is MDHEN and CDR2 SYDVKM. This sample was included in a study of cytomegalovirus exposure and HLA in healthy donors. The PCR ran on 60 Vbeta and 13 Jbeta primers. Clones were sequenced by immunoSEQ multiplex PCR, and TCRdb holds only the in-frame ones, with some missing. Among approximately 140,000 clones listed, approximately 82% were seen once. This receptor was identified in a man aged 35 to 55 in good health and CMV-seronegative. The sequenced material came from PBMCs. The rearrangement uses TRBV28 and TRBJ1-2; unclear D gene. The CDR3, as DNA: TGTGCCAGCAGTCGGCTTACTCTCGGGGTTGGGGATCATGGCTACACCTTC. This sequence encodes CASSRLTLGVGDHGYTF.